This T cell receptor beta chain was captured in a study of long-term antiretroviral therapy in people with HIV (dated by TCRdb to 2022 to 2024). For the study in its entirety: Collection of the earliest samples took place about a decade ahead of the 2015 WHO recommendation for immediate ART, at a time when ART was typically delayed until CD4 counts fell. This retrospective serial study examined whether starting ART and sustained HIV suppression were associated with changes in the composition and diversity of the TRB repertoire in peripheral blood. From fewer than 35 adults with confirmed HIV infection, the cohort provided 150 to 200 cryopreserved PBMC samples, gathered serially across a mean of around six years (range 1-12). Among the approximately 27 participants with HIV, about a dozen were female. No cross-contamination during QIAcube processing was shown when test extractions of a monoclonal T-cell line were performed alongside about 30 polyclonal samples.

After removal of 6 bases from V and 1 base from J, the junction retains 6 bases not matched to a gene. The CDR3 numbers 14 residues from cysteine through phenylalanine. The read is trimmed to its CDR3 DNA, 42 bases read in frame from base 1. CDR1 and CDR2 (SQVTM, ANQGSEA) derive from the germline V gene. The count of this clone is one. The clone's antigen remains unknown. No base quality information exists; no much larger clone differs at one position. The immunoSEQ hsTCRB v3.0 assay was used at survey level resolution to sequence the TRB variable region. A depth of about 35,000-50,000 T-cell genomes per sample was targeted for TRB sequencing. An Illumina MiSeq with a v3 150-cycle kit was used to sequence the pooled TRB libraries. As for the original processing: Repertoire analysis was run in R within a reproducible Nextflow workflow that covered QC, data transformation and analysis. LymphoSeq2, an R package for exploring AIRR-Seq data, was used to implement the custom analyses. A few samples that produced fewer than 5000 total TRB sequences were removed, so under 200 HIV repertoires were analyzed. Among the roughly 190 retained HIV repertoires, fewer than 65 were collected before ART initiation and 129 after ART initiation. Each repertoire was downsampled to 5000 TRB nucleotide sequences, and summary statistics were averaged across 100 downsampling iterations. TRB sequences were retained for analysis only if CDR3 regions of at least seven amino acids were present. Diversity was measured with a Shannon entropy-derived clonality score and the Gini coefficient. In the repertoire networks, any two of the top 5000 CDR3 amino acid sequences were linked whenever the two sequences differed by an edit distance of one. Antigen specificity groups and MHC restriction were predicted for TRB CDR3 amino acid sequences with GLIPH2. Known CMV, EBV, HIV or tissue antigen associations were flagged by matching CDR3 amino acid sequences against VDJdb and McPAS-TCR. Pre-ART, post-ART and control groups were compared with Wilcoxon signed-rank tests and Holm-Bonferroni correction. Sourced from immuneACCESS, this table was stored by TCRdb with only in-frame sequences that have V and J called. A share of the clones is absent; for the studies checked, an unresolved V gene accounts for under half, and the remainder has no known explanation. The DNA was the basis for D and trimming; V, J and clone size are from that table. This sample holds under 45,000 clones; 90% to 95% were observed only once. Jointly, the top ten make up roughly 4% of the sample.

Inclusion was restricted to participants for whom at least one PBMC sample before ART initiation and at least two post-ART samples were available. All participants with HIV were treated in the United States of America. Before DNA extraction, cryopreserved samples of about 0.9-10 million PBMC were thawed and then washed. At the time of the earliest PBMC sample, participants with HIV were aged between about 23 and 55 years. PBMC samples were contributed by each participant from 1-4 timepoints before ART initiation and 2-8 timepoints after ART initiation, with a median of 7 samples. Serial HIV viral load, CD4+ T-cell count, ART history and demographic data were obtained for every participant. Using a Qiagen kit on a QIAcube, genomic DNA was extracted from unsorted PBMC, with samples processed in batches of 12. Beyond this particular receptor, the publication reports: Because cell numbers in pre-ART samples were limited, unsorted PBMC were profiled instead of sorted CD4+ and CD8+ T cells. Narrower CDR3 length ranges were observed in HIV repertoires than in controls, and an antigen-experienced repertoire with only a slight naive shift after ART was suggested by the network structure. The samples were dated from 2004 to 2017, and the ART regimens that were used may be less effective than current ART regimens. Starting ART was linked to a significant rise in TRB diversity, yet even after long-term ART the diversity remained significantly lower than in transplant donor controls. Expanded TRB clones identified before ART initiation dominated the repertoire at all time points, although this dominance fluctuated and declined in many PLHIV after ART. Owing to limited PBMC availability, only the TCR beta chain was sequenced, without alpha chain pairing. No data were available on ART adherence, viral resistance or therapy changes, limiting inferences about post-ART repertoire changes.

This receptor was obtained from a woman in her fifties or sixties with HIV. Sequencing was performed on unsorted PBMCs, taken 5 to 5.5 years after starting antiretroviral therapy. The sequence is built from TRBV29-1 and TRBJ1-1, and TRBD1 aligns with 9 junction nucleotides. CDR3 loop: CSVAQQGANTEAFF. The DNA sequence reads TGCAGCGTGGCCCAACAGGGGGCGAACACTGAAGCTTTCTTT.